Listed below are T cell receptor beta chains from one sample, sequenced in a study of blood T cell repertoires in COVID-19. The assay was immunoSEQ multiplex PCR, and TCRdb's table has in-frame clones only and misses some. The sample records 150,000 to 200,000 clones, roughly 90% being singletons. The sequenced sample was peripheral blood. The receptor set was obtained from a man in his sixties with active or convalescent COVID-19. CDR3s include the opening cysteine and the closing phenylalanine or tryptophan. D genes are given only for firm matches.

d_gene | j_gene | v_gene | CDR3aa | CDR3nt
TRBD1 | TRBJ1-6 | TRBV18 | CASSPRQGLSSYNSPLHF | TGTGCCAGCTCACCGAGACAGGGGCTGAGCTCCTATAATTCACCCCTCCACTTT
. | TRBJ1-1 | TRBV5-1 | CASSSSAEAFF | TGCGCCAGCAGCTCGTCGGCTGAAGCTTTCTTT
. | TRBJ1-4 | TRBV5-1 | CASSPTGQPFGEKLFF | TGCGCCAGCAGCCCCACCGGACAGCCTTTTGGAGAAAAACTGTTTTTT
. | TRBJ1-2 | TRBV6-4 | CASSPRGGFYGYTF | TGTGCCAGCAGTCCCCGGGGGGGGTTCTATGGCTACACCTTC
TRBD1 | TRBJ1-2 | TRBV6-5 | CASSSPGTGYGYTF | TGTGCCAGCAGTTCCCCCGGGACAGGGTATGGCTACACCTTC
. | TRBJ1-2 | TRBV7-2 | CATRQGYGYTF | TGTGCCACCCGGCAGGGTTATGGCTACACCTTC
. | TRBJ1-5 | TRBV2 | CASSTGRGNQPQHF | TGTGCCAGCAGTACAGGGCGCGGCAATCAGCCCCAGCATTTT
. | TRBJ2-7 | TRBV10-2 | CASSEGGASYEQYF | TGCGCCAGCAGTGAGGGGGGGGCTAGCTACGAGCAGTACTTC
TRBD2 | TRBJ2-4 | TRBV13 | CASRKRGLAQVQNIQYF | TGTGCCAGCAGGAAGAGGGGACTAGCGCAGGTCCAAAACATTCAGTACTTC
TRBD2 | TRBJ2-3 | TRBV27 | CASSFASGGSDTQYF | TGTGCCAGCAGTTTCGCTAGCGGGGGCTCCGATACGCAGTATTTT